A single sample gave rise to the 14 T cell receptor beta chains below, sequenced in a study of shared clonotypes between healthy human individuals. Generated by immunoSEQ multiplex PCR, the TCRdb table keeps only in-frame clones and is missing some. This table holds around 990,000 clones, around 77% found once. The sample was memory CD4+ T cells from PBMCs. As for subset: CD45RA-negative fraction. Receptors originate from a young man in good health. Some clones in this sample may be carry-over from other donors' samples.

This sequence joins TRBV5-6 and TRBJ1-1; TRBD1 is a possible D gene (5 bases). This CDR3 comprises 14 residues. Germline V lookup: CDR1 SGHDT, CDR2 YYEEEE. V gave up 4 bases and J gave up 3 bases, with 13 bases separating them. CDR3 in amino acids: CASSHRDRHTEAFF. Written as DNA, the CDR3 is TGTGCCAGCAGCCACCGGGACCGGCACACTGAAGCTTTCTTT.

This chain links TRBV29-1 with TRBJ1-3, with D unresolved. In germline, CDR1 is SQVTM, CDR2 ANQGSEA. The CDR3 has 12 amino acids. V lost 7 bases and J 7 bases, leaving 14 bases between the germline ends. The CDR3 DNA is TGCAGCGCTCAATTAGTTGCTAACACCATATATTTT. It yields the protein CSAQLVANTIYF.

This clone has ten or more counts. In DNA, the CDR3 is TGTGCCAGCAGTGCTTACTTAAGACTTTCCGAAAACAATGAGCAGTTCTTC. Its protein is CASSAYLRLSENNEQFF. J is TRBJ2-1 and V is TRBV6-1, with unresolved D. Germline V gene sequence: CDR1 MNHNS, CDR2 SASEGT. The CDR3 runs 17 residues. V shed 4 bases and J shed 5 bases, with 21 bases lying between them.

The CDR3 reads CASSITRQGSMGYF. Here the CDR3 DNA reads TGTGCCAGTAGTATAACCCGACAGGGTTCAATGGGGTACTTC. The gene calls are TRBV19 and TRBJ2-7; 7 nucleotides agree with TRBD1. The V gene's germline CDR1 is LNHDA and CDR2 SQIVND (reference sequence). The CDR3 is 14 amino acids. Trimming removed 2 bases from V and 12 bases from J; junction bases left unmatched: 13.

This chain joins TRBV6-1 and TRBJ2-1; TRBD2 matches at 10 bases. The length of the CDR3 is 14 residues. V lost 10 bases to trimming and J lost 7 bases; unmatched junction nucleotides: 10. CDR1 and CDR2 (germline): MNHNS, SASEGT. In DNA form, the CDR3 reads TGTGCCACAGCCCTTAGCGGGAGGAGAAATGAGCAGTTCTTC. Encoded protein: CATALSGRRNEQFF.

This clone was seen a single time. This chain links TRBV29-1 with TRBJ1-1; D gene unclear. The CDR3 sequence is 13 residues long. The V end lost 1 base, the J end lost 1 base, and 7 bases lay between the germline ends. Per germline, CDR1 SQVTM and CDR2 ANQGSEA. CDR3 residues: CSVEGFANTEAFF. The CDR3 DNA reads TGCAGCGTTGAAGGATTCGCGAACACTGAAGCTTTCTTT.

In regard to this clone: A far larger clone is one base from this, pointing to a likely read error. Other DNA sequences in the same sample also yield this CDR3. This rearrangement joins TRBV28 to TRBJ1-2, with TRBD1 matching 7 bases. V trimming: 5 bases; J trimming: 8 bases; junction bases outside the gene matches: 2. The CDR3 runs to 11 residues. Germline-derived CDR1 and CDR2 are MDHEN and SYDVKM. Here the CDR3 reads CASSDRVGYTF. The DNA for the CDR3 is TGTGCCAGCAGTGACAGGGTCGGCTACACCTTC.

This chain joins TRBV7-8 and TRBJ2-3; 8 positions agree with TRBD1. V shed 4 bases, J shed 6 bases, and the junction held 30 bases outside the gene matches. The CDR3 is 22 amino acids. Per the germline V gene, CDR1 is SGHVS and CDR2 is FQNEAQ. The CDR3 coding sequence is TGTGCCAGCAGCTATAGGGGCCACGGGACAGGAGCCCCGTGGGGGCTGTCGGATACGCAGTATTTT. Translation gives CASSYRGHGTGAPWGLSDTQYF.

The chain uses TRBV7-3 and TRBJ2-5; D may match TRBD1 or TRBD2 (6 bases each). CDR1 and CDR2 (germline): SGHTA, FQGTGA. The CDR3 totals 19 residues. The germline V and J ends were trimmed by 5 bases and 1 base, with 26 bases remaining between them. The CDR3 here is CASSRHGGRGIPFQETQYF. CDR3 in DNA: TGTGCCAGCAGCCGCCACGGGGGCAGGGGAATTCCCTTCCAAGAGACCCAGTACTTC. Full variable domain (missing parts from reference TRBV7-3 and TRBJ2-5): GAGVSQTPSNKVTEKGKYVELRCDPISGHTALYWYRQSLGQGPEFLIYFQGTGAADDSGLPNDRFFAVRPEGSVSTLKIQRTERGDSAVYLCASSRHGGRGIPFQETQYFGPGTRLLVL.

The V call is TRBV30, the J call TRBJ2-7, with a possible D match to TRBD1 (7 bases). CDR1 and CDR2 (germline): GTSNPN, SVGIG (reference sequence). The V end lost 4 bases, the J end lost 2 bases, and 9 bases lay between the germline ends. CDR3 length equals 12 residues. CDR3 sequence: CAWTRGAYEQYF. DNA of the CDR3: TGTGCCTGGACCAGGGGGGCCTACGAGCAGTACTTC.

The gene calls are TRBV6-1 and TRBJ2-7; 8 bases line up with TRBD2. Trimming at V came to 8 bases and at J to 7 bases, leaving 13 bases not matched to a gene. Germline CDR1 reads MNHNS; CDR2 reads SASEGT. This CDR3 has 14 residues. CDR3 residues: CASCPYREGVEQYF. DNA for the CDR3: TGTGCCAGCTGCCCCTACCGGGAGGGGGTAGAGCAGTACTTC.

This clone was detected only once. The chain recombines TRBV5-1 with TRBJ1-4; D not certain. Germline V gives CDR1 SGHRS, CDR2 YFSETQ. The CDR3 totals 13 residues. Between the trimmed V and J ends, which lost 0 bases and 8 bases, there was a span of 8 bases. The CDR3 here is CASSLAVEEKLFF. The CDR3 nucleotides read TGCGCCAGCAGCTTGGCCGTAGAAGAAAAACTGTTTTTT. Variable domain in full (rest from reference TRBV5-1 and TRBJ1-4): KAGVTQTPRYLIKTRGQQVTLSCSPISGHRSVSWYQQTPGQGLQFLFEYFSETQRNKGNFPGRFSGRQFSNSRSEMNVSTLELGDSALYLCASSLAVEEKLFFGSGTQLSVL.

This clone showed up just once. The chain joins TRBV5-1 to TRBJ2-5; D is uncertain. CDR1 SGHRS and CDR2 YFSETQ come from the germline V gene. The V end lost 4 bases, the J end lost 2 bases, and 6 bases lay between the germline ends. The CDR3 loop spans 12 amino acids. The CDR3 nucleotides read TGCGCCAGCAGCGAGGTTCAAGAGACCCAGTACTTC. Encoded protein: CASSEVQETQYF.

The chain recombines TRBV30 with TRBJ2-5; D is perhaps TRBD2 (5 bases). The CDR3 runs to 14 residues. The V gene lost 4 bases and the J gene lost 5 bases, with 17 bases spanning the gap. Per germline, CDR1 GTSNPN and CDR2 SVGIG (reference sequence). DNA of the CDR3: TGTGCCTGGACCCCCATCGGGGAGAGGGAGACCCAGTACTTC. Amino acid sequence: CAWTPIGERETQYF.